This is a list of T cell receptor beta chains from one sample in a study of cytomegalovirus exposure and HLA in healthy donors. The method was immunoSEQ multiplex PCR; TCRdb's version includes in-frame clones alone and lacks a portion of them. The sample shows 300,000 or so clones, 84% of them seen only once. The sequenced sample was PBMCs. The receptor source for this set is a woman in her thirties or forties in good health and CMV-seropositive. The conserved cysteine and the conserved F or W are not part of the CDR3 here.

len: 13; j_gene: TRBJ1-5; v_gene: TRBV19; CDR3aa: ASSIIRGADQPQH
len: 10; j_gene: TRBJ2-7; v_gene: TRBV7-6; CDR3aa: ASSSTGYEQY
len: 13; j_gene: TRBJ2-1; v_gene: TRBV5-6; CDR3aa: ASSYLAGVINEQF
len: 12; j_gene: TRBJ2-2; v_gene: TRBV27; CDR3aa: ASSLMRGTGELF
len: 14; j_gene: TRBJ1-1; v_gene: TRBV7-3; CDR3aa: ASSLTSGGHGTEAF
len: 14; j_gene: TRBJ2-3; v_gene: TRBV4-1; CDR3aa: ASSQDWGGSTDTQY
len: 14; j_gene: TRBJ1-5; v_gene: TRBV5-1; CDR3aa: ASSLTAGPSNQPQH
len: 16; j_gene: TRBJ2-3; v_gene: TRBV4-3; CDR3aa: ASSRPPSGGRDTDTQY
len: 11; j_gene: TRBJ2-7; v_gene: TRBV28; CDR3aa: ASSLGAVYEQY
len: 12; j_gene: TRBJ2-7; v_gene: TRBV29-1; CDR3aa: STGGGRGTNEQY
len: 13; j_gene: TRBJ2-7; v_gene: TRBV27; CDR3aa: ASSPTSGPSYEQY
len: 13; j_gene: TRBJ2-1; v_gene: TRBV19; CDR3aa: ASSIQPRSVDEQF
len: 15; j_gene: TRBJ1-5; v_gene: TRBV28; CDR3aa: ASRYRDSLYSNQPQH
len: 10; j_gene: TRBJ2-7; v_gene: TRBV28; CDR3aa: ASSSRRYEQY
len: 13; j_gene: TRBJ1-1; v_gene: TRBV27; CDR3aa: ASSFSRGLGTEAF
len: 12; j_gene: TRBJ1-1; v_gene: TRBV19; CDR3aa: ASSIGGQNTEAF
len: 13; j_gene: TRBJ2-5; v_gene: TRBV30; CDR3aa: AWSDLPTGSETQY
len: 13; j_gene: TRBJ2-1; v_gene: TRBV2; CDR3aa: ASSVAGGLRNEQF
len: 14; j_gene: TRBJ1-5; v_gene: TRBV18; CDR3aa: ASSPTGGNSNQPQH
len: 13; j_gene: TRBJ2-3; v_gene: TRBV27; CDR3aa: ASSYVNRGTDTQY
len: 12; j_gene: TRBJ2-3; v_gene: TRBV4-3; CDR3aa: ASSPGLFTDTQY
len: 14; j_gene: TRBJ1-4; v_gene: TRBV7-9; CDR3aa: ASSLTALATNEKLF
len: 13; j_gene: TRBJ2-5; v_gene: TRBV28; CDR3aa: ASRPLQGRRETQY
len: 12; j_gene: TRBJ1-2; v_gene: TRBV5-1; CDR3aa: ASSLDQGRDGYT
len: 14; j_gene: TRBJ1-6; v_gene: TRBV6-5; CDR3aa: ASSYTGGTLASPLH
len: 14; j_gene: TRBJ2-7; v_gene: TRBV19; CDR3aa: ASSIDLRRSSYEQY
len: 13; j_gene: TRBJ1-5; v_gene: TRBV11-1; CDR3aa: ASSFARWGNQPQH
len: 10; j_gene: TRBJ2-7; v_gene: TRBV7-9; CDR3aa: ASSLTGYEQY
len: 14; j_gene: TRBJ2-7; v_gene: TRBV27; CDR3aa: ASSLDSTSGTYEQY
len: 14; j_gene: TRBJ1-5; v_gene: TRBV7-9; CDR3aa: ASSLRTPYSNQPQH
len: 11; j_gene: TRBJ1-1; v_gene: TRBV29-1; CDR3aa: SVVRQMNTEAF
len: 10; j_gene: TRBJ1-2; v_gene: TRBV28; CDR3aa: ASRRTSYGYT
len: 13; j_gene: TRBJ2-2; v_gene: TRBV19; CDR3aa: ASSSGEIIAGELF
len: 11; j_gene: .; v_gene: TRBV6-5; CDR3aa: ASSYGQGLEQY
len: 16; j_gene: TRBJ2-2; v_gene: TRBV5-6; CDR3aa: ASSRGTGLAFPPPELF
len: 12; j_gene: TRBJ1-5; v_gene: TRBV6-5; CDR3aa: ATVDRVSNQPQH
len: 12; j_gene: TRBJ2-7; v_gene: TRBV27; CDR3aa: ASSSATSAAEQY
len: 16; j_gene: TRBJ1-5; v_gene: TRBV19; CDR3aa: ASSIGLNPGGANQPQH
len: 12; j_gene: TRBJ1-1; v_gene: TRBV11-2; CDR3aa: ASSLDRVGTEAF
len: 14; j_gene: TRBJ2-1; v_gene: TRBV11-1; CDR3aa: ASSLAGRGALNEQF
len: 12; j_gene: TRBJ1-5; v_gene: TRBV5-4; CDR3aa: ASSLNGGSEPQH
len: 12; j_gene: TRBJ2-2; v_gene: TRBV5-1; CDR3aa: ASSLGLDPGELF
len: 11; j_gene: TRBJ2-5; v_gene: TRBV5-8; CDR3aa: ASSLYGQETQY
len: 13; j_gene: TRBJ2-5; v_gene: TRBV7-9; CDR3aa: ASSSGQGAGKTQY
len: 14; j_gene: TRBJ2-1; v_gene: TRBV5-6; CDR3aa: ASSPTSGSSYNEQF
len: 14; j_gene: TRBJ2-7; v_gene: TRBV5-4; CDR3aa: ASSLRGGMSSYEQY
len: 13; j_gene: TRBJ2-7; v_gene: TRBV27; CDR3aa: ASRPWGGGSYEQY
len: 13; j_gene: TRBJ2-1; v_gene: TRBV5-1; CDR3aa: ASSLGGSSYNEQF
len: 13; j_gene: TRBJ2-7; v_gene: TRBV18; CDR3aa: ASSPLPGRVNEQY
len: 14; j_gene: TRBJ2-3; v_gene: TRBV11-3; CDR3aa: ASSLGLRGGTDTQY
len: 10; j_gene: TRBJ1-2; v_gene: TRBV19; CDR3aa: ASSPRVGGYT
len: 12; j_gene: TRBJ1-1; v_gene: TRBV6-6; CDR3aa: ASSKPTGYTEAF
len: 13; j_gene: TRBJ2-2; v_gene: TRBV7-9; CDR3aa: ASSLKGREDGELF
len: 13; j_gene: TRBJ2-7; v_gene: TRBV13; CDR3aa: ASSLRGGPSYEQY
len: 14; j_gene: TRBJ1-2; v_gene: TRBV7-9; CDR3aa: ASSQQAGTANYGYT
len: 14; j_gene: TRBJ2-4; v_gene: TRBV6-6; CDR3aa: ASRSTGVESKNIQY
len: 14; j_gene: TRBJ1-6; v_gene: TRBV21-1; CDR3aa: ASRSRTGVYNSPLH
len: 11; j_gene: TRBJ2-7; v_gene: TRBV4-3; CDR3aa: ASSRDRGGEQY